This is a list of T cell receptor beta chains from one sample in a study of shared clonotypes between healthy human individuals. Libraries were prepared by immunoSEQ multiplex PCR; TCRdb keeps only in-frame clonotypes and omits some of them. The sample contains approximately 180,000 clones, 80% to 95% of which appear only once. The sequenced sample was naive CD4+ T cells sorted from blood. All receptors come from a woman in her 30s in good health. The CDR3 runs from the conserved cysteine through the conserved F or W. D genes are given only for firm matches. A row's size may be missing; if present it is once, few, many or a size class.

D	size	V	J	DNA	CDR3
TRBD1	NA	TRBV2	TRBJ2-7	TGTGCCAGCAGTCAGGCTTGGGGGGACAGGGGGATCTACGAGCAGTACTTC	CASSQAWGDRGIYEQYF
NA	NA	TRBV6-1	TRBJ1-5	TGTGCCAGCAGTGAAGGAGGGGGAACCTATAGCAATCAGCCCCAGCATTTT	CASSEGGGTYSNQPQHF
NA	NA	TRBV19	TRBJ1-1	TGTGCCAGTAGTATCGCCCCCCAGGGTTCGAGCACTGAAGCTTTCTTT	CASSIAPQGSSTEAFF
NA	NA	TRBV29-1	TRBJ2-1	TGCAGCGTTGAAGATCGCAGGTCCGAGCAGTTCTTC	CSVEDRRSEQFF
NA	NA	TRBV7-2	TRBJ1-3	TGTGCCAGCAGCTTAGTTGGCGGACTTTCTGGAAACACCATATATTTT	CASSLVGGLSGNTIYF
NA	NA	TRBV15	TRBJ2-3	TGTGCCACCAGCAGAGACCGGGGGCGAACAAAAACAGATACGCAGTATTTT	CATSRDRGRTKTDTQYF
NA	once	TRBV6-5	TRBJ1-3	TGTGCCAGCAGCGCCGAAGTATTCTCTGGAAACACCATATATTTT	CASSAEVFSGNTIYF
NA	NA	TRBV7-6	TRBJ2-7	TGTGCCAGCAGCTTAGAGCCAGGGTCATACGAGCAGTACTTC	CASSLEPGSYEQYF
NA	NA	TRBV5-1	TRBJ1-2	TGCGCCAGCAGCCCTAGGGGGGGCGGAGGCTACACCTTC	CASSPRGGGGYTF
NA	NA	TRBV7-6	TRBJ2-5	TGTGCCAGCAGCTCCTACAGGGCGGAGACCCAGTACTTC	CASSSYRAETQYF
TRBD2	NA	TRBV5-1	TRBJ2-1	TGCGCCAGCAAGGAGGCTAGCGGACTAGGGGAGCAGTTCTTC	CASKEASGLGEQFF